This passage covers 20 T cell receptor beta chains from one sample sequenced in a study of blood T cell repertoires in COVID-19. The assay was immunoSEQ multiplex PCR, and TCRdb's table has in-frame clones only and misses some. Among some 100,000 clones listed, almost 85% were seen once. The sequencing sample was made of peripheral blood. The receptor source for this set is a man between 45 and 60 years old with active or convalescent COVID-19.

The V and J genes are TRBV2 and TRBJ2-5; the D is unclear. In germline, CDR1 is SNHLY, CDR2 FYNNEI. The CDR3 is made up of 13 amino acids. V lost 5 bases to trimming and J lost 2 bases, with 9 bases between them. The DNA for the CDR3 is TGTGCCAGCAGTCCTACAGTTCAAGAGACCCAGTACTTC. Translating it yields CASSPTVQETQYF.

This chain uses TRBV18 with TRBJ2-5; 10 nucleotides align to TRBD2. Germline V gives CDR1 KGHSH, CDR2 LQKENI. V lost 2 bases and J lost 1; bases outside the gene matches: 4. The CDR3 totals 16 residues. As DNA, the CDR3 is TGTGCCAGCTCACCAGGCCAGCGGGGGGGCCAAGAGACCCAGTACTTC. Translated, it gives CASSPGQRGGQETQYF.

The chain has TRBV7-2 and TRBJ2-3; the match to TRBD1 covers 12 bases. Germline trimming cut 5 bases from V and 6 bases from J; bases unmatched to any gene: 12. The CDR3 is 17 residues long. The germline V gene has CDR1 SGHTA and CDR2 FQGNSA. The CDR3 bases are TGTGCCAGCAGCGCTGCCGGGACAGGGGGCGCAGTTGATACGCAGTATTTT. Translated: CASSAAGTGGAVDTQYF.

This clone appeared a few times. V usage is TRBV7-2 and J usage is TRBJ2-4; 9 bases fit TRBD2. Germline V gene lookup returns CDR1 SGHTA and CDR2 FQGNSA. The CDR3 has 16 amino acids. V shed 6 bases, J shed 0 bases, and the junction held 6 bases outside the gene matches. CDR3 sequence: CASSLAGGLAKNIQYF. The CDR3 DNA is TGTGCCAGCAGTCTCGCGGGGGGGCTAGCCAAAAACATTCAGTACTTC.

The V gene is TRBV5-4, the J gene TRBJ2-5; 9 nucleotides line up with TRBD1. Germline V gene data show CDR1 as SGHNT and CDR2 as YYREEE (reference sequence). The CDR3 is made up of 13 amino acids. The ends lost 5 bases at V and 6 bases at J; junction bases unmatched: 5. CDR3 nucleotide sequence: TGTGCCAGCAGTCAACAGGGGGCGCAGACCCAGTACTTC. It translates to CASSQQGAQTQYF.

V and J are TRBV28 and TRBJ2-7, with 12 positions matching TRBD1. CDR1 and CDR2 (germline): MDHEN, SYDVKM. The CDR3 length is 15 residues. Trimming cost V 5 bases and J 6 bases; bases outside gene matches: 8. The CDR3: CASSPGGQGALEQYV. As DNA, the CDR3 is TGTGCCAGCAGTCCCGGGGGACAGGGGGCCCTCGAGCAGTACGTC.

The V gene is TRBV29-1, the J gene TRBJ2-3; unclear D gene. V shed 0 bases and J shed 3 bases, with 4 bases lying between them. The CDR3 loop spans 12 amino acids. The V gene's germline CDR1 is SQVTM and CDR2 ANQGSEA. The CDR3 region has the DNA TGCAGCGTTGAAGACGGGACAGATACGCAGTATTTT. This codes for CSVEDGTDTQYF.

This chain uses TRBV30 with TRBJ1-2, with D perhaps matching TRBD1 (6 bases). In germline, CDR1 is GTSNPN, CDR2 SVGIG (reference sequence). The CDR3 contains 15 residues. Deletions cut 1 base from V and 4 bases from J, with 16 bases between. The CDR3 nucleotides are TGTGCCTGGAGTGCTATCAAAGGGGGTTCCTATGGCTACACCTTC. Translation: CAWSAIKGGSYGYTF.

This chain connects TRBV19 to TRBJ1-4, with 10 positions matching TRBD1. Germline CDR1 LNHDA, CDR2 SQIVND (reference sequence). CDR3 size: 14 residues. V lost 8 bases, J lost 6 bases, and 6 bases stayed unmatched. The CDR3 here is CASRTGTGDEKLFF. CDR3 DNA sequence: TGTGCCAGTCGGACCGGGACAGGGGATGAAAAACTGTTTTTT.

The chain has TRBV11-2 and TRBJ2-2; no clear D. The germline V gene has CDR1 SGHAT and CDR2 FQNNGV. The V end was cut by 5 bases, the J end by 3 bases, with 10 bases between. CDR3 length equals 14 residues. The DNA for the CDR3 is TGTGCCAGCAGCCCTATTCTGTACACCGGGGAGCTGTTTTTT. Translating gives CASSPILYTGELFF.

V usage is TRBV11-2 and J usage is TRBJ2-1; D remains unclear. The V end lost 0 bases, the J end lost 7 bases, and 7 bases lay between the germline ends. CDR3 length: 13 amino acids. CDR1 SGHAT and CDR2 FQNNGV come from the germline V gene. This CDR3 reads CASSLDRMNEQFF. The CDR3 nucleotides are TGTGCCAGCAGCTTAGATCGTATGAATGAGCAGTTCTTC. Drawing the rest from reference TRBV11-2 and TRBJ2-1, the complete variable domain is EAGVAQSPRYKIIEKRQSVAFWCNPISGHATLYWYQQILGQGPKLLIQFQNNGVVDDSQLPKDRFSAERLKGVDSTLKIQPAKLEDSAVYLCASSLDRMNEQFFGPGTRLTVL.

This clone has only one observation. The gene calls are TRBV24-1 and TRBJ2-3, with TRBD1 identical over 8 bases. With V trimmed by 0 bases and J by 0 bases, 16 bases remained unmatched. The length of the CDR3 is 21 residues. Germline CDR1 KGHDR, CDR2 SFDVKD. DNA for the CDR3: TGTGCCACCAGTGATTTGCGGAGACAGGGGAACCTACGTCGTAGCACAGATACGCAGTATTTT. This sequence encodes CATSDLRRQGNLRRSTDTQYF.

The CDR3 loop reads CASSGAGAGYTF. The CDR3 DNA reads TGTGCCAGCAGTGGGGCAGGGGCAGGCTACACCTTC. The chain is built from TRBV27 and TRBJ1-2; weak D call: TRBD1 (6 bases). The V gene's germline CDR1 is MNHEY and CDR2 SMNVEV (reference sequence). Between the trimmed V and J ends, which lost 5 bases and 8 bases, there was a span of 12 bases. The CDR3 spans 12 residues.

The chain carries TRBV11-2 and TRBJ1-1, with TRBD1 matching over 8 bases. The CDR3 is made up of 12 amino acids. Germline lookup yields CDR1 SGHAT and CDR2 FQNNGV. V shed 1 base and J 11 bases; nucleotides not matched to a gene: 3. The chain's CDR3 is CASSLGRGQAFF. CDR3 DNA sequence: TGTGCCAGCAGCTTAGGCAGGGGGCAGGCTTTCTTT.

This rearrangement joins TRBV24-1 to TRBJ2-5; possible D gene TRBD2, 5 bases. The CDR3 length is 14 residues. Per germline, CDR1 KGHDR and CDR2 SFDVKD. The V gene lost 5 bases and the J gene lost 4 bases, with 13 bases spanning the gap. The CDR3 DNA follows: TGTGCCACCAGTGTTGAGGGAGAGGGAGAGACCCAGTACTTC. Amino acid sequence: CATSVEGEGETQYF.

By its share, this clone is medium-sized. The genes are TRBV10-1 and TRBJ2-5, with a weak D call TRBD1 (8 bases). The CDR3 covers 13 residues. The germline gives CDR1 WNHNN, CDR2 SYGVQD (reference sequence). V was cut by 6 bases and J by 3 bases, with 11 bases left in between. The CDR3 loop reads CASSTGGEETQYF. The CDR3 region has the DNA TGCGCCAGCAGCACAGGGGGGGAAGAGACCCAGTACTTC.

V usage is TRBV5-6 and J usage is TRBJ2-7; no reliable D call. Germline V gene data show CDR1 as SGHDT and CDR2 as YYEEEE. CDR3 length: 13 amino acids. Trimming took off 1 base at V and 1 base at J, with 6 bases between the two ends. The CDR3 DNA follows: TGTGCCAGCAGCTTGATGAGTTCCTACGAGCAGTACTTC. Encoded protein: CASSLMSSYEQYF.

The chain recombines TRBV2 with TRBJ1-6, with 7 bases that match TRBD1. Unmatched junction bases numbered 5, after V lost 9 bases and J lost 6 bases. In germline, CDR1 is SNHLY, CDR2 FYNNEI. The CDR3 runs 13 residues. The CDR3 sequence is CASGTETNSPLHF. DNA of the CDR3: TGTGCCAGTGGGACAGAAACTAATTCACCCCTCCACTTT.

This clone was recorded only once. The chain joins TRBV18 to TRBJ2-7; tentatively, D is TRBD1 (6 bases). This CDR3 contains 15 residues. From germline, CDR1 is KGHSH and CDR2 LQKENI. Trimming cost V 3 bases and J 0 bases, with 12 bases left between them. The CDR3 sequence is CASSPQGPSSYEQYF. DNA of the CDR3: TGTGCCAGCTCACCTCAGGGGCCTAGCTCCTACGAGCAGTACTTC.

The chain links TRBV9 to TRBJ2-1; 8 nucleotides align to TRBD2. The CDR3 length is 18 residues. Germline loops: CDR1 SGDLS, CDR2 YYNGEE. The J segment lost 3 bases and the V segment lost 0 bases, leaving 11 bases of the junction unmatched. The CDR3 DNA is TGTGCCAGCAGCGTAGCTTCGGGGCGGGGGGAATACTACAATGAGCAGTTCTTC. It codes for CASSVASGRGEYYNEQFF.